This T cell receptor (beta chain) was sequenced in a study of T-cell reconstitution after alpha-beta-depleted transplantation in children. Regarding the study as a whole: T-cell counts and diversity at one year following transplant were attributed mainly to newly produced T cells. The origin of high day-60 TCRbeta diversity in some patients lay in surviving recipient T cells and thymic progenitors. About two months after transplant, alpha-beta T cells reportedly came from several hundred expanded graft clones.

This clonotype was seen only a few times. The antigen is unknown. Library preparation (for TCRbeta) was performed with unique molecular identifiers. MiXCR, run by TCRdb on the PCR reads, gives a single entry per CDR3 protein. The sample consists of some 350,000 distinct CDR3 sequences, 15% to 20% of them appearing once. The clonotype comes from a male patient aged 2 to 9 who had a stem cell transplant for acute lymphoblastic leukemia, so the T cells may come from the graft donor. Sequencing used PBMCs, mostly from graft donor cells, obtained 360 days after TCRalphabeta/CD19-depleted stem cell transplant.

The CDR3 loop is CASSSHYTEAFF. As DNA, the CDR3 is TGTGCCAGCAGTAGCCATTACACTGAAGCTTTCTTT. V gene TRBV28 combines with J gene TRBJ1-1; D remains ambiguous. Trimming shortened V by 5 bases and J by 3 bases, and 7 bases separated the two germline ends. The CDR3 sequence is 12 residues long. Germline values: CDR1 MDHEN, CDR2 SYDVKM.